This T cell receptor beta chain is from a study of molecular identifiers for immune sequencing clone quantification. It was from around 20,000 to 1,000,000 sorted cells, with 10%, 30% or 50% RNA, that naive CD8 libraries came. The CD8+CD4-CCR7+CD45RA+ phenotype defined the sorted naive CD8 T cells. TCRdb reprocessed the PCR reads with MiXCR, giving one entry per CDR3 protein. The sample records more than 95,000 distinct CDR3 sequences, less than 25% being singletons. For this clonotype: A read error may produce the germline difference seen at one junction end.

Germline V CDR1 and CDR2: SQVTM, ANQGSEA. The CDR3 totals 11 residues. The J gene is TRBJ2-7, the V gene TRBV29-1; possible D gene TRBD2, 6 bases. The sequenced sample consisted of naive CD8+ T cells from blood, with Jurkat cell RNA spiked in. Subset indicated: FACS-sorted CD8+CD4-CCR7+CD45RA+ naive T cells. The TCR was taken from a human donor in good health. Some libraries in this study had Jurkat cell RNA spiked in. CDR3 coding DNA: TGCAACGTTGCCCGGGACTGCGAGCAGTACTTC. This codes for CNVARDCEQYF.